Below are 14 T cell receptor beta chains sequenced from a single sample in a study of cytomegalovirus exposure and HLA in healthy donors (dated by TCRdb to the late 2010s). The library relied on the immunoSEQ multiplex PCR assay. The multiplex PCR relied on a mix of 60 forward primers for TCR Vbeta segments and 13 reverse primers for TCR Jbeta segments. Held by TCRdb, this immuneACCESS table contains in-frame sequences only and omits some clones. Under half of the omission traces to an unresolved V gene where checked; the cause of the rest is unknown. Present in this sample are about 98,000 clones, about two thirds of which were seen just once. The ten top clones hold over 0.95% of the sample. Sequenced material: PBMCs. Receptors were obtained from a female donor in good health and CMV-seronegative.

The table lists this clone with a few counts. The J gene is TRBJ1-2, the V gene TRBV9, with 8 bases identical to TRBD1. Trimming at V came to 3 bases and at J to 6 bases, leaving 7 bases not matched to a gene. Germline V gene data show CDR1 as SGDLS and CDR2 as YYNGEE. This CDR3 contains 14 residues. CDR3 region: CASSALGQGNGYTF. DNA for the CDR3: TGTGCCAGCAGCGCCCTAGGACAGGGAAATGGCTACACCTTC.

The rearrangement uses TRBV5-5 and TRBJ2-2, with 9 nucleotides matching TRBD1. Trimming removed 1 base from V and 5 bases from J; junction bases left unmatched: 3. Germline CDR1 and CDR2: SGHKS and YYEKEE (reference sequence). The CDR3 has 15 residues. The chain's CDR3 is CASSLRTGATGELFF. The DNA of the CDR3 is TGTGCCAGCAGCTTGAGGACAGGGGCTACCGGGGAGCTGTTTTTT.

This clone showed up just a few times. CDR3 bases: TGTGCCAGCAGCCATGACCCGACAGGGACAGGGAACACTGAAGCTTTCTTT. Its protein is CASSHDPTGTGNTEAFF. V is TRBV7-9 and J is TRBJ1-1; 8 nucleotides match TRBD1. Germline assignment: CDR1 SEHNR and CDR2 FQNEAQ (reference sequence). The CDR3 consists of 17 residues. Trimming removed 5 bases from V and 1 base from J; junction bases left unmatched: 12.

The rearrangement joins TRBV29-1 to TRBJ1-3; D ambiguous. The CDR3 is 15 amino acids. The germline V and J ends were trimmed by 4 bases and 0 bases, with 13 bases remaining between them. Germline CDR1 reads SQVTM; CDR2 reads ANQGSEA. The CDR3 loop reads CSVGALGSSGNTIYF. The CDR3 nucleotides are TGCAGCGTTGGGGCCCTGGGCAGCTCTGGAAACACCATATATTTT. The variable domain in full, completed from reference TRBV29-1 and TRBJ1-3, reads SAVISQKPSRDICQRGTSLTIQCQVDSQVTMMFWYRQQPGQSLTLIATANQGSEATYESGFVIDKFPISRPNLTFSTLTVSNMSPEDSSIYLCSVGALGSSGNTIYFGEGSWLTVV.

The V gene is TRBV11-2, the J gene TRBJ2-1; D is perhaps TRBD1 (5 bases). The CDR3 sequence is 13 residues long. CDR1 and CDR2 from the germline V gene are SGHAT and FQNNGV. V dropped 6 bases and J dropped 8 bases, with 14 bases sitting between them. CDR3 coding DNA: TGTGCCAGCAGTCCGACAGTGCTCGATGAGCAGTTCTTC. It codes for CASSPTVLDEQFF.

As regards this clone: One end of the junction does not line up with germline, which may come from a read error. This chain connects TRBV7-7 to TRBJ2-5; D uncertain. Germline CDR1 is SSHAT and CDR2 is FNYEAQ (reference sequence). The CDR3 loop spans 13 amino acids. CDR3 sequence reads: CASSLRSQETQYF. CDR3 DNA sequence: TGTGCTAGCAGCTTACGGTCCCAAGAGACCCAGTACTTC.

The gene calls are TRBV2 and TRBJ1-2; D may be TRBD1 (6 bases). From germline, CDR1 is SNHLY and CDR2 FYNNEI. The ends were cut back, 2 bases at V and 5 bases at J, with 15 bases in the middle. The CDR3 is 15 amino acids. CDR3 loop: CASSESVTGAYGYTF. The CDR3 bases are TGTGCCAGCAGTGAAAGTGTGACAGGAGCATATGGCTACACCTTC.

This sequence joins TRBV14 and TRBJ1-5, with D perhaps matching TRBD1 (5 bases). The CDR3 is made up of 13 amino acids. Germline V CDR1 and CDR2: SGHDN, FVKESK. Trimming left V 4 bases short and J 5 bases short, with 9 bases between. The CDR3 is CASSRGGDQPQHF. In DNA, the CDR3 is TGTGCCAGCAGCCGGGGAGGGGATCAGCCCCAGCATTTT.

A single count supports this clone. The chain is built from TRBV6-1 and TRBJ2-1; TRBD1 might be the D (6 bases). V lost 6 bases and J lost 10, with 22 bases in between. From germline, CDR1 is MNHNS and CDR2 SASEGT. The CDR3 spans 15 residues. CDR3 sequence (DNA): TGTGCCAGCAGACGCACAGGGTTGGGGACGGGGGAGCAGTTCTTC. Protein product: CASRRTGLGTGEQFF.

The chain links TRBV19 to TRBJ1-1; TRBD1 aligns across 7 bases. This CDR3 region has 14 residues. After removal of 3 bases from V and 3 bases from J, the junction contained 4 bases not matched to a gene. CDR1 is LNHDA and CDR2 is SQIVND in the germline V gene (reference sequence). DNA for the CDR3: TGTGCCAGTAGTATCGGGACAGCCTACACTGAAGCTTTCTTT. Translated: CASSIGTAYTEAFF.

The genes are TRBV6-1 and TRBJ2-7, with a tentative D call TRBD1 (5 bases). Trimming cost V 8 bases and J 0 bases, with 14 bases left between them. Germline CDR1 and CDR2: MNHNS and SASEGT. The CDR3 spans 14 residues. CDR3 residues: CASGPQASSYEQYF. The DNA for the CDR3 is TGTGCCAGCGGTCCACAGGCCAGCTCCTACGAGCAGTACTTC.

The V gene is TRBV9, the J gene TRBJ1-1; the D is unclear. There are 14 residues in the CDR3. Trimming cost V 4 bases and J 1 base, with 11 bases left between them. Germline lookup yields CDR1 SGDLS and CDR2 YYNGEE. This CDR3 reads CASSSVGGNTEAFF. DNA for the CDR3: TGTGCCAGCAGCTCGGTTGGAGGGAACACTGAAGCTTTCTTT.

The chain couples TRBV5-1 to TRBJ2-7, with a tentative D call TRBD1 (7 bases). The ends were cut back, 3 bases at V and 6 bases at J, with 16 bases in the middle. Germline CDR1 is SGHRS and CDR2 is YFSETQ. CDR3 length equals 14 residues. Here the CDR3 DNA reads TGCGCCAGCAGCTCCGGACAGGAGGGACTCGAGCAGTACTTC. This encodes CASSSGQEGLEQYF.

This rearrangement joins TRBV19 to TRBJ2-7, with TRBD1 matching 9 bases. Per germline, CDR1 LNHDA and CDR2 SQIVND (reference sequence). J lost 4 bases, V lost 4 bases, and 8 bases had no gene match. There are 15 residues in the CDR3. As DNA, the CDR3 is TGTGCCAGTAGTAGATCGGACAGGGGAGGATACGAGCAGTACTTC. Residues: CASSRSDRGGYEQYF.